Listed below are T cell receptor beta chains from one sample, sequenced in a study of radiotherapy plus CTLA-4 blockade in lung cancer. Using immunoSEQ multiplex PCR, the repertoire was profiled, and TCRdb retains in-frame clones only, with some absent. The sample includes about 24,000 clones, 71% of them seen just once. Sequencing used peripheral blood, obtained from a patient treated with radiotherapy plus ipilimumab. The receptor set was obtained from a human donor with non-small cell lung cancer whose response to radiotherapy plus ipilimumab could not be evaluated. The CDR3 runs from the conserved cysteine through the conserved F or W. Each record gives: V gene, D gene, clone size, J gene, CDR3 protein, CDR3 DNA. The D gene is left open where the match is weak. Some rows mark clone size as missing; the rest say once, few, many or name a class of expanded clone.

V gene: TRBV18; D gene: -; clone size: -; J gene: TRBJ2-7; CDR3 protein: CASSQGTSSSYEQYF; CDR3 DNA: TGTGCCAGCTCACAAGGGACTTCTAGCTCCTACGAGCAGTACTTC
V gene: TRBV25-1; D gene: -; clone size: -; J gene: TRBJ1-5; CDR3 protein: CASSGSGHSNQPQHF; CDR3 DNA: TGTGCCAGCAGTGGTTCGGGACATAGCAATCAGCCCCAGCATTTT
V gene: TRBV2; D gene: TRBD1; clone size: -; J gene: TRBJ1-2; CDR3 protein: CASRPTGQGSYGYTF; CDR3 DNA: TGTGCCAGCAGGCCTACAGGACAGGGTTCCTATGGCTACACCTTC
V gene: TRBV7-9; D gene: -; clone size: -; J gene: TRBJ1-2; CDR3 protein: CASSPNFRSHGYTF; CDR3 DNA: TGTGCCAGCAGCCCCAATTTCAGGTCCCATGGCTACACCTTC
V gene: TRBV29-1; D gene: -; clone size: -; J gene: TRBJ2-4; CDR3 protein: CSVERQGDPKNIQYF; CDR3 DNA: TGCAGCGTTGAAAGGCAGGGCGACCCCAAAAACATTCAGTACTTC
V gene: TRBV4-1; D gene: -; clone size: -; J gene: TRBJ2-7; CDR3 protein: CASSQAGGEQYF; CDR3 DNA: TGCGCCAGCAGCCAAGCGGGTGGCGAGCAGTACTTC
V gene: TRBV5-4; D gene: -; clone size: -; J gene: TRBJ2-1; CDR3 protein: CASSLRRPWREAYNEQFF; CDR3 DNA: TGTGCCAGCAGCTTGCGTCGCCCCTGGCGGGAAGCCTACAATGAGCAGTTCTTC
V gene: TRBV4-1; D gene: TRBD1; clone size: few; J gene: TRBJ1-5; CDR3 protein: CASSQDLYRGKGQPQHF; CDR3 DNA: TGCGCCAGCAGCCAAGATCTCTACAGGGGGAAGGGTCAGCCCCAGCATTTT
V gene: TRBV5-4; D gene: TRBD2; clone size: -; J gene: TRBJ2-7; CDR3 protein: CASSLVGTSRYEQYF; CDR3 DNA: TGTGCCAGCAGCTTGGTAGGGACTAGCCGGTACGAGCAGTACTTC
V gene: TRBV9; D gene: TRBD1; clone size: -; J gene: TRBJ1-4; CDR3 protein: CASSVGTGYEKLFF; CDR3 DNA: TGTGCCAGCAGCGTGGGGACAGGGTATGAAAAACTGTTTTTT
V gene: TRBV6-5; D gene: -; clone size: -; J gene: TRBJ1-3; CDR3 protein: CASSRQGSSGNTIYF; CDR3 DNA: TGTGCCAGCAGTCGCCAGGGGTCCTCTGGAAACACCATATATTTT
V gene: TRBV5-1; D gene: -; clone size: -; J gene: TRBJ2-7; CDR3 protein: CASSTGQNTYEQYF; CDR3 DNA: TGCGCCAGCAGCACCGGACAAAACACCTACGAGCAGTACTTC
V gene: TRBV11-2; D gene: TRBD2; clone size: -; J gene: TRBJ2-7; CDR3 protein: CASTLGEGPYEQYF; CDR3 DNA: TGTGCCAGCACTTTAGGGGAGGGGCCCTACGAGCAGTACTTC
V gene: TRBV2; D gene: -; clone size: -; J gene: TRBJ2-5; CDR3 protein: CASRRGDSNQETQYF; CDR3 DNA: TGTGCCAGCAGACGCGGGGACAGCAACCAAGAGACCCAGTACTTC
V gene: TRBV6-1; D gene: -; clone size: -; J gene: TRBJ2-5; CDR3 protein: CASNRGWETQYF; CDR3 DNA: TGTGCCAGCAATCGGGGGTGGGAGACCCAGTACTTC
V gene: TRBV18; D gene: TRBD2; clone size: -; J gene: TRBJ2-1; CDR3 protein: CASSRAGDSYNEQFF; CDR3 DNA: TGTGCCAGCTCACGGGCGGGAGACAGCTACAATGAGCAGTTCTTC